This T cell receptor beta chain comes out of a study of blood T cell repertoires in COVID-19. Study background: COVID-19 samples from acute and convalescent phases originated in the United States, Italy and Spain. In each case, the material was cDNA or gDNA derived from T cells, B-cell-depleted T cells, or PBMCs.

In the original processing: Reference gene primer amplification yielded estimated nucleated cell counts. Method: immunoSEQ multiplex PCR; TCRdb's copy keeps in-frame clones and lacks some. Clone size and the V and J calls come from that table; the DNA yielded D and trimming. The sample records over 250,000 clones, 85% to 90% being singletons. The receptor was isolated from a woman aged 40 to 55 who had recovered from COVID-19. The specimen was peripheral blood.

CDR3 coding DNA: TGTGCCACCAAAGCGGGACTAGCGCCCTGGAATGAGCAGTTCTTC. This sequence encodes CATKAGLAPWNEQFF. This chain uses TRBV19 with TRBJ2-1, with TRBD2 matching over 10 bases. Germline CDR1 reads LNHDA; CDR2 reads SQIVND (reference sequence). The CDR3 runs 15 residues. With 10 bases clipped from V and 7 bases from J, the junction kept 13 bases outside the gene matches. Looking up the rest from reference TRBV19 and TRBJ2-1 gives the full variable domain: DGGITQSPKYLFRKEGQNVTLSCEQNLNHDAMYWYRQDPGQGLRLIYYSQIVNDFQKGDIAEGYSVSREKKESFPLTVTSAQKNPTAFYLCATKAGLAPWNEQFFGPGTRLTVL.